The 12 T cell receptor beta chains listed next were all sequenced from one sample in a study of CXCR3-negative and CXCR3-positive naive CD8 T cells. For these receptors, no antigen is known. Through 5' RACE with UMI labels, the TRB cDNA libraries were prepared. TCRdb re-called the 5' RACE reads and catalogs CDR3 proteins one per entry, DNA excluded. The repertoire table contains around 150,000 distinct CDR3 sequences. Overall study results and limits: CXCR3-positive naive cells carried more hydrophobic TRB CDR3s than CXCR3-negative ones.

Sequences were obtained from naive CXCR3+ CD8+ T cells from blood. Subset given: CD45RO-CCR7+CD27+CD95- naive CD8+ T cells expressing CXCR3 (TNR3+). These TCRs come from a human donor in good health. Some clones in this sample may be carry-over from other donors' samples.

CDR3 residues: CASSLDGTSAREQFF. The V call is TRBV7-3, the J call TRBJ2-1; the D gene TCRdb calls, TRBD2, cannot be checked with no DNA. The CDR3 has 15 amino acids. Germline V CDR1 and CDR2: SGHTA, FQGTGA.

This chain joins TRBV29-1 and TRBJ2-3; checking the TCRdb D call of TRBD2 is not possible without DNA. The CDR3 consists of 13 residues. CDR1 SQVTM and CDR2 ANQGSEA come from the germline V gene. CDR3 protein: CSAQEAGPRRWYF.

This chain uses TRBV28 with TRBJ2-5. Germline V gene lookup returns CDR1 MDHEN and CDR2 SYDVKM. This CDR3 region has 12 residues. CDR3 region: CASRGPQETQYF.

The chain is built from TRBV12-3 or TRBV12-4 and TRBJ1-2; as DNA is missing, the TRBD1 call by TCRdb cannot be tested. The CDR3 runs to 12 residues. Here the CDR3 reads CASSSGDRGYTF.

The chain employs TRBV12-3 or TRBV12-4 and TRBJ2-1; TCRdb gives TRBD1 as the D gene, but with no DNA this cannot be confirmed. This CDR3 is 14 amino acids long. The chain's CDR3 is CASTDPPGVNEQFF.

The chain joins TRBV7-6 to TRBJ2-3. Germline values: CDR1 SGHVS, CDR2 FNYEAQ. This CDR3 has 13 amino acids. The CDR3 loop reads CASSLVNSDTQYF.

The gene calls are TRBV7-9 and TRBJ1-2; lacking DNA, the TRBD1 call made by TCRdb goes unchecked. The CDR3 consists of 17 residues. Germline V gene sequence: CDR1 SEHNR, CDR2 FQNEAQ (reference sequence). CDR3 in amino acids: CASSTALRGRILSGYTF.

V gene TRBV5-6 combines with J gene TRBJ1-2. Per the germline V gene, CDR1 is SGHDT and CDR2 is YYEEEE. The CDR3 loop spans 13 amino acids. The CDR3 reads CASSLGSSDGYTF.

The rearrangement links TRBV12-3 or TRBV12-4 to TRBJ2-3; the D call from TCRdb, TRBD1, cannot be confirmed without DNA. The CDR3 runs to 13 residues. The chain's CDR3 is CASSPPTTDTQYF.

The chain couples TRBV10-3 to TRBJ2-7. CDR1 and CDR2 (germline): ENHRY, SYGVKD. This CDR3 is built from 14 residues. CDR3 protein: CAISDEDLSYEQYF.

CDR3 in amino acids: CASSGGLTQYF. The chain employs TRBV5-6 and TRBJ2-3. The CDR3 has 11 amino acids. Germline V gene sequence: CDR1 SGHDT, CDR2 YYEEEE.

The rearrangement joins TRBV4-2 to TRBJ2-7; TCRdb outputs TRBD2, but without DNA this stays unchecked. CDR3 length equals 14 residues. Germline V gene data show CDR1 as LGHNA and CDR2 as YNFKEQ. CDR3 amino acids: CASSQARLDYEQYF.